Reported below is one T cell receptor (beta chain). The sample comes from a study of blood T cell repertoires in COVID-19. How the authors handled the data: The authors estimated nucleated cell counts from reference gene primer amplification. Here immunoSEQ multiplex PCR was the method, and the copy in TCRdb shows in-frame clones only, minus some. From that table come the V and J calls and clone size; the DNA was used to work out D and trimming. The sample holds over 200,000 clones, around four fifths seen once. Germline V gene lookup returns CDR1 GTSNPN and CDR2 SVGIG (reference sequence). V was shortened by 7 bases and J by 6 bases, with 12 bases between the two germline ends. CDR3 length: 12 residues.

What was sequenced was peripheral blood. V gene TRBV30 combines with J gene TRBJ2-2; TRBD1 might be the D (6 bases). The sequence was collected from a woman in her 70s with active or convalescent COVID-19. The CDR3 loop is CASTGSAGELFF. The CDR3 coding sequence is TGTGCCTCAACAGGGTCCGCCGGGGAGCTGTTTTTT.